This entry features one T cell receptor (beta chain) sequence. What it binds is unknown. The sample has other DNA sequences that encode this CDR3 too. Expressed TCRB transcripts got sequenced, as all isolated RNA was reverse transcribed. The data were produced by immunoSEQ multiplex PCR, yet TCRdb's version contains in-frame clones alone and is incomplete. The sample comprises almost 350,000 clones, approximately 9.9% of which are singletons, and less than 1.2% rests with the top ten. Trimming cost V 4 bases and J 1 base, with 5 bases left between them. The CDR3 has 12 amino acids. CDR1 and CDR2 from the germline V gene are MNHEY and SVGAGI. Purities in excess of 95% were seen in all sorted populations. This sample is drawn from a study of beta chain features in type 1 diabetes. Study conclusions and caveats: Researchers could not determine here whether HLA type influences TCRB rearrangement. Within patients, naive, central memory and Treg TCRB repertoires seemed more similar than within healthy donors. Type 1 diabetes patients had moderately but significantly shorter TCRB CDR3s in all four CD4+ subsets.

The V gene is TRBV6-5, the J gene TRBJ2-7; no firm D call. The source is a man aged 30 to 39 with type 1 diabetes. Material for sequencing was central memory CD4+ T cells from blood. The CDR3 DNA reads TGTGCCAGCAGTTCCGGATCCTACGAGCAGTACTTC. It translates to CASSSGSYEQYF.